The 11 T cell receptor beta chains below all came from one sample that was sequenced in a study of T-cell memory formation after mild COVID-19 (dated by TCRdb to about 2021). Library construction relied on 5' RACE. Sequenced on an Illumina NovaSeq 6000. TCRdb reran the public reads through fastp at Q25 and MiXCR, keeping productive beta chains. For every CDR3 protein sequence, its rows merge into one entry that carries the most common genes and DNA. The sample table shows about 140,000 distinct CDR3 sequences, and 11% to 15% are seen once. The ten largest make up roughly 28% of the sample. The sample comprised PBMCs or a T cell subset sorted from them (not recorded which). The receptors shown here come from an adult woman who had mild COVID-19 (a few samples of this study predate the infection). The sample titles of this study are shuffled in the database, so cell type and time point are left out; the donor was told from shared clones.

This clonotype was observed a few times. DNA of the CDR3: TGTGCCAGCGGATCAATAGCCGGGAATGAGCAGTTCTTC. It is translated as CASGSIAGNEQFF. The J gene is TRBJ2-1, the V gene TRBV6-1; D not certain. CDR1 is MNHNS, CDR2 SASEGT, per germline. Trimming took off 8 bases at V and 7 bases at J, with 15 bases between the two ends. The CDR3 totals 13 residues.

The rearrangement links TRBV12-3 or TRBV12-4 to TRBJ2-2, with D tentatively TRBD1 (6 bases). The CDR3 is 15 residues long. Deletions cut 5 bases from V and 3 bases from J, with 13 bases between. The CDR3 nucleotides are TGTGCCAGCAGTCTCCGACAGGCCTACACCGGGGAGCTGTTTTTT. Protein sequence: CASSLRQAYTGELFF.

The chain employs TRBV12-3 or TRBV12-4 and TRBJ2-7; 10 bases line up with TRBD1. CDR3 length: 15 residues. With 5 bases clipped from V and 3 bases from J, the junction kept 7 bases outside the gene matches. The CDR3 region is CASSPPGQGNYEQYF. CDR3 nucleotides: TGTGCCAGCAGTCCACCGGGACAGGGGAACTACGAGCAGTACTTC.

The J gene is TRBJ1-2, the V gene TRBV7-9; D is uncertain. The germline gives CDR1 SEHNR, CDR2 FQNEAQ (reference sequence). This CDR3 has 10 residues. Trimming removed 10 bases from V and 8 bases from J, with 11 bases in between. CDR3 amino acids: CATWARGYTF. The CDR3 DNA is TGTGCCACTTGGGCACGGGGCTACACCTTC.

This chain joins TRBV12-3 or TRBV12-4 and TRBJ2-1; the match to TRBD2 covers 9 bases. CDR3 length: 20 amino acids. Germline trimming cut 7 bases from V and 6 bases from J; bases unmatched to any gene: 25. The CDR3 loop reads CASTAGEVYLGGRAVNEQFF. CDR3 coding DNA: TGTGCCAGCACCGCCGGGGAGGTCTATCTGGGCGGGAGGGCCGTCAATGAGCAGTTCTTC.

This clonotype came up a few times. This chain uses TRBV24-1 with TRBJ1-1, with 7 bases that match TRBD1. Germline assignment: CDR1 KGHDR and CDR2 SFDVKD. After removal of 3 bases from V and 5 bases from J, the junction contained 8 bases not matched to a gene. There are 15 residues in the CDR3. Written as DNA, the CDR3 is TGTGCCACCAGTGATCATGCAGGGGGATATACTGAAGCTTTCTTT. Its protein is CATSDHAGGYTEAFF.

This clonotype was observed a single time. The gene calls are TRBV5-4 and TRBJ1-1; unclear D gene. Germline-derived CDR1 and CDR2 are SGHNT and YYREEE (reference sequence). The CDR3 is made up of 12 amino acids. Trimming cost V 2 bases and J 11 bases, with 13 bases left between them. The CDR3 sequence is CASSLTGIGAFF. The CDR3 nucleotides are TGTGCCAGCAGCTTAACTGGGATTGGGGCTTTCTTT.

This rearrangement joins TRBV19 to TRBJ1-5; tentative D call: TRBD1 (5 bases). From germline, CDR1 is LNHDA and CDR2 SQIVND (reference sequence). Trimming left V 5 bases short and J 3 bases short, with 8 bases between. The CDR3 totals 13 residues. The CDR3 loop reads CASSSGLNQPQHF. The CDR3 DNA sequence: TGTGCCAGTAGTTCAGGGCTCAATCAGCCCCAGCATTTT.

This clonotype has more than one count but fewer than ten. The J gene is TRBJ2-1, the V gene TRBV4-3; D gene ambiguous. The CDR3 extends over 15 amino acids. Germline V CDR1 and CDR2: LGHNA, YSLEER. The V end lost 0 bases, the J end lost 6 bases, and 12 bases lay between the germline ends. The CDR3 spells CASSQDVAGFNEQFF. The CDR3, as DNA: TGCGCCAGCAGCCAAGATGTGGCCGGCTTCAATGAGCAGTTCTTC.

This clonotype was counted between two and nine times. The rearrangement links TRBV6-6 to TRBJ1-1, with 9 bases aligning to TRBD1. The CDR3 loop spans 14 amino acids. Germline V lookup: CDR1 MNHNY, CDR2 SVGAGI (reference sequence). J was trimmed by 5 bases and V by 5 bases; bases with no gene match: 6. DNA for the CDR3: TGTGCCAGCAGTAAGACAGGGGGGGATACTGAAGCTTTCTTT. It translates to CASSKTGGDTEAFF.

The sample holds many counts of this clonotype. The chain has TRBV3-1 and TRBJ1-1; no definite D call. The CDR3 has 15 residues. V lost 4 bases to trimming and J lost 2 bases, with 14 bases between them. Germline V gene data show CDR1 as LGHDT and CDR2 as YNNKEL (reference sequence). This chain's CDR3 is CASSRRGSINTEAFF. The CDR3 region has the DNA TGTGCCAGCAGCCGCCGAGGCAGTATCAACACTGAAGCTTTCTTT. Variable domain in full (rest from reference TRBV3-1 and TRBJ1-1): DTAVSQTPKYLVTQMGNDKSIKCEQNLGHDTMYWYKQDSKKFLKIMFSYNNKELIINETVPNRFSPKSPDKAHLNLHINSLELGDSAVYFCASSRRGSINTEAFFGQGTRLTVV.